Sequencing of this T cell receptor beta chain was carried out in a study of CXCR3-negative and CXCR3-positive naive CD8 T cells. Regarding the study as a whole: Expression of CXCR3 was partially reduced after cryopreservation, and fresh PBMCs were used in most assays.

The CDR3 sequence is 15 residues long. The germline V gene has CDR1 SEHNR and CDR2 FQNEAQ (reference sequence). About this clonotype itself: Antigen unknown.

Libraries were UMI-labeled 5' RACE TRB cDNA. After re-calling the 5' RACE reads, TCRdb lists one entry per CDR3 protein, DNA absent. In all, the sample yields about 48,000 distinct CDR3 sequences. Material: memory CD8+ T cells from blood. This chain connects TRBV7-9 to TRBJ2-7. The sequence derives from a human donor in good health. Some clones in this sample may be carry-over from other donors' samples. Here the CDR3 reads CASSLEGFKVDEQYF. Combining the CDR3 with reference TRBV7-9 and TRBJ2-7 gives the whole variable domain DTGVSQNPRHKITKRGQNVTFRCDPISEHNRLYWYRQTLGQGPEFLTYFQNEAQLEKSRLLSDRFSAERPKGSFSTLEIQRTEQGDSAMYLCASSLEGFKVDEQYFGPGTRLTVT.